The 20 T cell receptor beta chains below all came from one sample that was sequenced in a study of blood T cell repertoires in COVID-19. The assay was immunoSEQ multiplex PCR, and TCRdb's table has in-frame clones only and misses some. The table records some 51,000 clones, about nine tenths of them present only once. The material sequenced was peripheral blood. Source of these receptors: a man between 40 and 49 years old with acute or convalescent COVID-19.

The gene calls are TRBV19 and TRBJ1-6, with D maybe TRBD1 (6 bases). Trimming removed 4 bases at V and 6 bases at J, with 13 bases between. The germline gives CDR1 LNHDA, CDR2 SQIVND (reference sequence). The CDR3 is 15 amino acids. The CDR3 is CASSRLRQVNSPLHF. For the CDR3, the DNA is TGTGCCAGTAGTAGACTTCGACAGGTTAATTCACCCCTCCACTTT.

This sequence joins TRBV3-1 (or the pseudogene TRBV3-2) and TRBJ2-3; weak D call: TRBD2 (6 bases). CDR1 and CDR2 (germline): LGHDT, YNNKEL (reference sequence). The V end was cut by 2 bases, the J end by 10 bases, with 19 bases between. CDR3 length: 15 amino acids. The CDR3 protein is CASSQLGTSSGAQYF. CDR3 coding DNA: TGTGCCAGCAGCCAATTGGGGACTTCCTCCGGGGCGCAGTATTTT.

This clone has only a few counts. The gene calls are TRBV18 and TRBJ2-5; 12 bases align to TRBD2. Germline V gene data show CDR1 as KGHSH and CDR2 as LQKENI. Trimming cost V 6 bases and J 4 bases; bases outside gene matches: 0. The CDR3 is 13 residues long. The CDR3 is CASSGLAGETQYF. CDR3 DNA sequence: TGTGCCAGCTCGGGACTAGCGGGAGAGACCCAGTACTTC.

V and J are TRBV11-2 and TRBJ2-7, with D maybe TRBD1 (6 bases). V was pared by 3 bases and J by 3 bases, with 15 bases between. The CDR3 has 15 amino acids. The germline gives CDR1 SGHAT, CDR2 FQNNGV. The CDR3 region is CASSFSPGHLYEQYF. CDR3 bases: TGTGCCAGCAGCTTTTCGCCGGGACATCTCTACGAGCAGTACTTC.

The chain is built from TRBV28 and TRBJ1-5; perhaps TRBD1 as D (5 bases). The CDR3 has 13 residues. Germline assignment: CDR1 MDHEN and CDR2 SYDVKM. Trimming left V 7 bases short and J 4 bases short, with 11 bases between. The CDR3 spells CASTDNPNQPQHF. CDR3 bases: TGTGCCAGCACGGACAATCCGAATCAGCCCCAGCATTTT.

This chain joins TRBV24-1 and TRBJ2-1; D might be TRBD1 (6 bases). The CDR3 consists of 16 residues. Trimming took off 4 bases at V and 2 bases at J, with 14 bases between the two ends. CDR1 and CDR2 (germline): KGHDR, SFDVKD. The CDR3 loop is CATSESNRAPYNEQFF. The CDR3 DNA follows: TGTGCCACCAGTGAGTCCAACAGGGCCCCCTACAATGAGCAGTTCTTC.

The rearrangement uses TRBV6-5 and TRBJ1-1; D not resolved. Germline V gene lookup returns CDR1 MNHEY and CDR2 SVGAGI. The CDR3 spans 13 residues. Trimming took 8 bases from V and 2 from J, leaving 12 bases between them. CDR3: CASFRSVNTEAFF. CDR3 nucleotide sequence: TGTGCCAGCTTCCGGTCCGTCAACACTGAAGCTTTCTTT.

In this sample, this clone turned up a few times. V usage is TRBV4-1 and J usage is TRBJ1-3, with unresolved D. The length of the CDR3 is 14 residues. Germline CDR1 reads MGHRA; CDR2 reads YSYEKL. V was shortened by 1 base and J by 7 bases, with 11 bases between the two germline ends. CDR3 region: CASSQGYVRNTIYF. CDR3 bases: TGCGCCAGCAGCCAAGGGTATGTCCGGAACACCATATATTTT.

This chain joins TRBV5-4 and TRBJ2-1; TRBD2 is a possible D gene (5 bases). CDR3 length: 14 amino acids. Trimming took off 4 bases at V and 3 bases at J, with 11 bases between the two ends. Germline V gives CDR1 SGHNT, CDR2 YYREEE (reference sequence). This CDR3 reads CASSIPRGYNEQFF. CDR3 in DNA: TGTGCCAGCAGCATCCCCCGGGGCTACAATGAGCAGTTCTTC. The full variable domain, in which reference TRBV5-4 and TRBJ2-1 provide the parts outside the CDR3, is ETGVTQSPTHLIKTRGQQVTLRCSSQSGHNTVSWYQQALGQGPQFIFQYYREEENGRGNFPPRFSGLQFPNYSSELNVNALELDDSALYLCASSIPRGYNEQFFGPGTRLTVL.

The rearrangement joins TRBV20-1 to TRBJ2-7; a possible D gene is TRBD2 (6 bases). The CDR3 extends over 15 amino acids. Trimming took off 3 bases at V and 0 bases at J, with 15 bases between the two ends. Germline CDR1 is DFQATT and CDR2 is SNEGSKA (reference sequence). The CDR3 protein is CSASPPSELSYEQYF. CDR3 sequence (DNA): TGCAGTGCTAGTCCGCCTAGCGAACTCTCCTACGAGCAGTACTTC.

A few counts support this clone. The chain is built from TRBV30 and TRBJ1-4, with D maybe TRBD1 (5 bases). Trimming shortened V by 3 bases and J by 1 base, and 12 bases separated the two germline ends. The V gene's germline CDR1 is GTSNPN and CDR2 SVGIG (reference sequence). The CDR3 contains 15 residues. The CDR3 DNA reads TGTGCCTGGAGGGGGGGGTTGGGAACTAATGAAAAACTGTTTTTT. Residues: CAWRGGLGTNEKLFF.

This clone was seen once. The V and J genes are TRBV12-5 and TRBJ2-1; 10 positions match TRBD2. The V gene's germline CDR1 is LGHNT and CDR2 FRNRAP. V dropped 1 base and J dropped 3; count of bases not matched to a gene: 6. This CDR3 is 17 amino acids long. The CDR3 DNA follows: TGTGCTAGTGGTTTGGCTCCTAGCGGGAGTTTCTACAATGAGCAGTTCTTC. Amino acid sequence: CASGLAPSGSFYNEQFF.

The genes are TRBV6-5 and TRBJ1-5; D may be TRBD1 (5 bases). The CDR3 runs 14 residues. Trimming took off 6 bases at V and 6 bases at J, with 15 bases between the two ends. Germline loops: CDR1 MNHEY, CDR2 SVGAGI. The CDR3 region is CASSRGGYFQPQHF. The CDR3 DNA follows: TGTGCCAGCAGCCGCGGGGGATATTTTCAGCCCCAGCATTTT.

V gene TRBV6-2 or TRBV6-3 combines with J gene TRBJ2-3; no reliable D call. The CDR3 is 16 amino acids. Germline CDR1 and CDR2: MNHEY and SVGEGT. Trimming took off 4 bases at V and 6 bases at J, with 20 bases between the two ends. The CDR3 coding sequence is TGTGCCAGCAGTTCCGCCCGGCGCGACCTCGGGGATACGCAGTATTTT. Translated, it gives CASSSARRDLGDTQYF.

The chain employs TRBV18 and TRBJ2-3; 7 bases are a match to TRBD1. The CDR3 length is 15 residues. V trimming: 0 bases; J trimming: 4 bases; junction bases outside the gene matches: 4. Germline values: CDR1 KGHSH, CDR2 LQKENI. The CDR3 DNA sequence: TGTGCCAGCTCACCACCGTCACAGGGGTCAGATACGCAGTATTTT. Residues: CASSPPSQGSDTQYF. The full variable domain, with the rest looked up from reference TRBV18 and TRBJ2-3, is NAGVMQNPRHLVRRRGQEARLRCSPMKGHSHVYWYRQLPEEGLKFMVYLQKENIIDESGMPKERFSAEFPKEGPSILRIQQVVRGDSAAYFCASSPPSQGSDTQYFGPGTRLTVL.

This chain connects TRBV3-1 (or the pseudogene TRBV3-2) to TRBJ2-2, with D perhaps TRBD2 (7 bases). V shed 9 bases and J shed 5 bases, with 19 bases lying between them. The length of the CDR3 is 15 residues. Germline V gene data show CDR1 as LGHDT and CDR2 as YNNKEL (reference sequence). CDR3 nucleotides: TGTGCCAGTTCCTTTGGGGGGGCGAGGACCGGGGAGCTGTTTTTT. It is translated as CASSFGGARTGELFF.

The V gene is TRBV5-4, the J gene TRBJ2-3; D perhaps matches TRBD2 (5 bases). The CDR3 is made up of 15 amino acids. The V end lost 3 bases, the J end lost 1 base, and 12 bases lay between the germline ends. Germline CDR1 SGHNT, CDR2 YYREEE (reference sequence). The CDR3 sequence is CASSSGGFGTDTQYF. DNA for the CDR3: TGTGCCAGCAGCTCAGGAGGTTTTGGCACAGATACGCAGTATTTT.

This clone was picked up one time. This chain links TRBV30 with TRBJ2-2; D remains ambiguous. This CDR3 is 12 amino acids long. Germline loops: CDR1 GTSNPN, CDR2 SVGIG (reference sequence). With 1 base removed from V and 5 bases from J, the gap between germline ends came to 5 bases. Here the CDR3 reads CAWSAETGELFF. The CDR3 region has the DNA TGTGCCTGGAGTGCCGAGACCGGGGAGCTGTTTTTT. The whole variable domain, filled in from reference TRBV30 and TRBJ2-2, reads SQTIHQWPATLVQPVGSPLSLECTVEGTSNPNLYWYRQAAGRGLQLLFYSVGIGQISSEVPQNLSASRPQDRQFILSSKKLLLSDSGFYLCAWSAETGELFFGEGSRLTVL.

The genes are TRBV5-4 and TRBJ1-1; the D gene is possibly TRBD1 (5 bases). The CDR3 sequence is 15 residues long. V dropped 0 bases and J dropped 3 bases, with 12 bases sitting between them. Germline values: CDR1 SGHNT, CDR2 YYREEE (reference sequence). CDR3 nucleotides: TGTGCCAGCAGCTTGGATACGGGGGTATACACTGAAGCTTTCTTT. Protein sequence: CASSLDTGVYTEAFF.

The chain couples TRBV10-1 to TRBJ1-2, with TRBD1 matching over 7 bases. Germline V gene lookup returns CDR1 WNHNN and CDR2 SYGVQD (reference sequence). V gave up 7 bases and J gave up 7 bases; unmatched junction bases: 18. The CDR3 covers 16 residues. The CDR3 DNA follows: TGCGCCAGCAAGAGGGGGGCCCGGGACAGACGATGTGGCTACACCTTC. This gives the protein CASKRGARDRRCGYTF.